Presented here are 2 T cell receptor beta chains from one specimen sequenced in a study of blood T cells in healthy people across ages. Next came a second PCR, run for about 6 to 12 cycles, which used a sample-barcoded 5' primer along with a J-beta primer mix. From the 5' RACE reads, TCRdb called clonotypes with MiXCR, one entry per CDR3 protein. The sample consists of about 1.5 million distinct CDR3 sequences, around 40% of them appearing once. What was sequenced was blood. These receptors came from a woman under 30 in good health.

The chain couples TRBV4-1 to TRBJ2-5; D might be TRBD1 (6 bases). There are 15 residues in the CDR3. V lost 0 bases, J lost 13 bases, and 21 bases lay in between. CDR1 and CDR2 (germline): MGHRA, YSYEKL. CDR3 region: CASSQERDMPYERYF. CDR3 DNA sequence: TGCGCCAGCAGCCAAGAACGGGACATGCCCTACGAGCGGTACTTC.

V gene TRBV4-3 combines with J gene TRBJ2-5; possibly TRBD2 for D (5 bases). The germline CDR1 and CDR2 sequences are LGHNA and YSLEER. Trimming removed 4 bases at V and 0 bases at J, with 12 bases between. The CDR3 is 15 residues long. CDR3 coding DNA: TGCGCCAGCAGCCCATCTAACGGGGACCAAGAGACCCAGTACTTC. Translating gives CASSPSNGDQETQYF.